Presented here are 3 T cell receptor beta chains from one specimen sequenced in a study of T cells in localized non-small cell lung cancer. Sequenced by immunoSEQ multiplex PCR; TCRdb stores in-frame clones only, minus some. The repertoire consists of under 35,000 clones, with around 92% occurring once and the leading ten covering around 4.2%. The material was peripheral blood mononuclear cells, obtained before any cancer treatment. These receptors came from a woman aged 40-70 years with stage III lung adenocarcinoma.

The chain has TRBV30 and TRBJ1-1, with D hard to call. Germline CDR1 GTSNPN, CDR2 SVGIG (reference sequence). This CDR3 is built from 9 residues. Trimming left V 6 bases short and J 6 bases short, with 5 bases between. As DNA, the CDR3 is TGTGCCTGTGGGTCTGAAGCTTTCTTT. Protein product: CACGSEAFF.

The V call is TRBV10-3, the J call TRBJ2-1, with 9 bases that match TRBD2. The germline V gene encodes CDR1 ENHRY and CDR2 SYGVKD. After removal of 0 bases from V and 3 bases from J, the junction contained 6 bases not matched to a gene. The CDR3 loop spans 17 amino acids. CDR3 in amino acids: CAISESRASGDYNEQFF. CDR3 DNA: TGTGCCATCAGTGAGTCGAGGGCTAGCGGGGACTACAATGAGCAGTTCTTC.

This clone was found once. The chain combines TRBV28 with TRBJ2-7, with TRBD2 matching 8 bases. The CDR3 sequence is 15 residues long. CDR1 and CDR2 from the germline V gene are MDHEN and SYDVKM. J lost 1 base, V lost 6 bases, and 8 bases had no gene match. For the CDR3, the DNA is TGTGCCAGCAGGATATCTAGCGGGTATTCCTACGAGCAGTACTTC. This gives the protein CASRISSGYSYEQYF.